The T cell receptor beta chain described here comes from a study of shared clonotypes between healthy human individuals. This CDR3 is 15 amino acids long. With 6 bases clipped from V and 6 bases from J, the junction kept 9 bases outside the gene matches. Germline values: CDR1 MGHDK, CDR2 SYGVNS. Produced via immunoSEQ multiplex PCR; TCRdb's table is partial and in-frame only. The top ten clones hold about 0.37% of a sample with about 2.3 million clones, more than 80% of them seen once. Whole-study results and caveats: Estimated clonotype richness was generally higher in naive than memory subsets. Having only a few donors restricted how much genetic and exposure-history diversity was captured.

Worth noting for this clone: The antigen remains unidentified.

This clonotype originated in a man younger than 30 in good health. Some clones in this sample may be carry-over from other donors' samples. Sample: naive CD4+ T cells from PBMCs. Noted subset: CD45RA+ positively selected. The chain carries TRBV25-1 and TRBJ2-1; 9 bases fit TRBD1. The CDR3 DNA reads TGTGCCAGCAGCCGAACCGGACAGGGGATCAATGAGCAGTTCTTC. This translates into CASSRTGQGINEQFF.